Listed below are T cell receptor beta chains from one sample, sequenced in a study of cytomegalovirus exposure and HLA in healthy donors. This table comes from immunoSEQ multiplex PCR, and its TCRdb copy is limited to in-frame clones, with some not included. This table has roughly 100,000 clones, around 78% appearing once. The sequencing input was PBMCs. These receptor sequences come from a man in his forties in good health and CMV-seronegative. The conserved cysteine and the conserved F or W are not part of the CDR3 here. For some rows the clone size is stated as once, few or many, or as a class when expanded; others skip it.

v_gene	abundance	j_gene	CDR3aa
TRBV5-4	-	TRBJ2-3	ASGGGAGDTQY
TRBV5-1	few	TRBJ2-3	ASSLAASTDTQY
TRBV6-4	few	TRBJ2-1	ASSSGESYNEQF
TRBV5-4	-	TRBJ1-3	ASSLGQNSGNTIY
TRBV27	-	TRBJ1-5	ASSLTGDRQH
TRBV27	few	TRBJ2-3	ASSLPPSGADTQY
TRBV7-3	-	TRBJ2-1	ASSAGLDYNEQF
TRBV7-2	-	TRBJ2-7	ASSYGLAGWTTYEQY
TRBV7-2	-	TRBJ2-7	ASSMDRGLSLYEQY
TRBV5-5	-	TRBJ2-1	ASSKTVPNYNEQF
TRBV11-2	few	TRBJ2-7	ASSNRGGFSEQY
TRBV30	-	TRBJ1-1	AWSKNRDTEAF
TRBV19	-	TRBJ1-2	ASSMATGAPSGYT
TRBV28	-	TRBJ1-2	ASRSLSGSNYGYT
TRBV7-3	-	TRBJ2-7	ASRRTSGESYEQY
TRBV4-3	-	TRBJ2-7	ASSQGAGNEQY
TRBV25-1	-	TRBJ1-4	ASSDLVRGLTNEKLF
TRBV6-5	-	TRBJ1-1	ASSYDAQANTEAF
TRBV30	-	TRBJ1-1	AWGPGAANTEAF
TRBV19	-	TRBJ1-2	ASTNPTGRYGYT
TRBV29-1	-	TRBJ2-7	SVGASGGAWEQY
TRBV5-1	-	TRBJ1-1	ASSLSSQGAEAF
TRBV7-2	-	TRBJ1-2	ASSLVAGTANYGYT